The rows below give T cell receptor beta chains drawn from one sample of a study of Ad26.COV2.S vaccination and SARS-CoV-2 variants. The table came from immunoSEQ multiplex PCR; TCRdb's copy has only in-frame clones and leaves some out. Of more than 300,000 clones in the sample, approximately 90% were seen once. The material was peripheral blood, obtained in a trial of Ad26.COV2.S vaccine versus placebo. The source of these receptors is a person between 18 and 65 years old who received the Ad26.COV2.S COVID-19 vaccine or a placebo. Each CDR3 is given with its conserved first and last residue. Fields, in order: V gene, clone size, D gene, J gene, CDR3 protein, CDR3 DNA. A D gene is named only where the DNA matches it firmly. Not every row has a clone size; where given, it reads once, few, many or a size class.

v_call: TRBV19; clone_size: NA; d_call: NA; j_call: TRBJ2-7; cdr3_aa: CASSTREGHWSYEQYF; cdr3_nt: TGTGCCAGTAGTACCAGGGAGGGACATTGGAGCTACGAGCAGTACTTC
v_call: TRBV4-2; clone_size: NA; d_call: TRBD1; j_call: TRBJ2-5; cdr3_aa: CASSQPTGGVETQYF; cdr3_nt: TGTGCCAGCAGCCAACCCACAGGGGGCGTAGAGACCCAGTACTTC
v_call: TRBV18; clone_size: NA; d_call: TRBD1; j_call: TRBJ1-5; cdr3_aa: CASSPGQRGQPQHF; cdr3_nt: TGTGCCAGCTCACCGGGACAGCGGGGGCAGCCCCAGCATTTT
v_call: TRBV5-5; clone_size: few; d_call: NA; j_call: TRBJ2-7; cdr3_aa: CASSNGPVQEQYF; cdr3_nt: TGTGCCAGCAGCAACGGACCAGTTCAAGAGCAGTACTTC
v_call: TRBV28; clone_size: NA; d_call: TRBD2; j_call: TRBJ2-5; cdr3_aa: CASSTSGSGQETQYF; cdr3_nt: TGTGCCAGCAGCACTAGCGGGAGTGGGCAAGAGACCCAGTACTTC
v_call: TRBV5-6; clone_size: NA; d_call: TRBD1; j_call: TRBJ1-2; cdr3_aa: CASSLVTGVYGYTF; cdr3_nt: TGTGCCAGCAGCTTGGTGACAGGGGTCTATGGCTACACCTTC
v_call: TRBV7-2; clone_size: NA; d_call: NA; j_call: TRBJ1-3; cdr3_aa: CASSQERFLDVSGNTIYF; cdr3_nt: TGTGCCAGCAGCCAGGAGCGGTTCCTCGACGTCTCTGGAAACACCATATATTTT
v_call: TRBV7-8; clone_size: NA; d_call: TRBD1; j_call: TRBJ2-2; cdr3_aa: CASSSKDREISGELFF; cdr3_nt: TGTGCCAGCAGCTCCAAAGACAGGGAAATCTCCGGGGAGCTGTTTTTT
v_call: TRBV5-1; clone_size: NA; d_call: TRBD1; j_call: TRBJ1-4; cdr3_aa: CASSHGTENEKLFF; cdr3_nt: TGCGCCAGCAGCCATGGGACAGAGAATGAAAAACTGTTTTTT
v_call: TRBV11-2; clone_size: NA; d_call: NA; j_call: TRBJ2-3; cdr3_aa: CASSPQPQATDTQYF; cdr3_nt: TGTGCCAGCAGCCCTCAGCCCCAGGCCACAGATACGCAGTATTTT
v_call: TRBV11-2; clone_size: NA; d_call: TRBD1; j_call: TRBJ2-1; cdr3_aa: CASSLEGQGNAGGNEQFF; cdr3_nt: TGTGCCAGCAGCTTAGAGGGACAGGGGAACGCCGGTGGAAATGAGCAGTTCTTC
v_call: TRBV2; clone_size: NA; d_call: TRBD2; j_call: TRBJ2-7; cdr3_aa: CASRHLTSGASYEQYF; cdr3_nt: TGTGCCAGCAGACACCTGACTAGCGGGGCTTCCTACGAGCAGTACTTC
v_call: TRBV25-1; clone_size: few; d_call: NA; j_call: TRBJ2-7; cdr3_aa: CASSDRYEQYF; cdr3_nt: TGTGCCAGCAGTGATAGGTACGAGCAGTACTTC
v_call: TRBV28; clone_size: NA; d_call: TRBD1; j_call: TRBJ1-1; cdr3_aa: CASSPRQGAMNTEAFF; cdr3_nt: TGTGCCAGCAGTCCTCGACAGGGGGCCATGAACACTGAAGCTTTCTTT
v_call: TRBV29-1; clone_size: NA; d_call: NA; j_call: TRBJ2-3; cdr3_aa: CSVLRASDRSQYF; cdr3_nt: TGCAGCGTACTTCGGGCATCCGATAGATCGCAGTATTTT
v_call: TRBV10-3; clone_size: NA; d_call: NA; j_call: TRBJ2-1; cdr3_aa: CAISEIGSPSSYNEQFF; cdr3_nt: TGTGCCATCAGTGAGATAGGTAGTCCAAGCTCCTACAATGAGCAGTTCTTC
v_call: TRBV7-9; clone_size: once; d_call: TRBD1; j_call: TRBJ1-2; cdr3_aa: CASSPSLAGTGGKNGYTF; cdr3_nt: TGTGCCAGCAGTCCTAGTTTAGCCGGGACAGGGGGCAAGAATGGCTACACCTTC
v_call: TRBV7-3; clone_size: NA; d_call: NA; j_call: TRBJ2-1; cdr3_aa: CASSLGVSSYNEQFF; cdr3_nt: TGTGCCAGCAGCTTGGGGGTAAGCTCCTACAATGAGCAGTTCTTC
v_call: TRBV5-4; clone_size: NA; d_call: TRBD1; j_call: TRBJ1-1; cdr3_aa: CASRGGQGNTEAFF; cdr3_nt: TGTGCCAGCAGGGGGGGACAGGGGAACACTGAAGCTTTCTTT
v_call: TRBV7-8; clone_size: NA; d_call: NA; j_call: TRBJ2-2; cdr3_aa: CASSLTGVAGELFF; cdr3_nt: TGTGCCAGCAGCTTAACGGGCGTCGCCGGGGAGCTGTTTTTT
v_call: TRBV7-2; clone_size: NA; d_call: NA; j_call: TRBJ2-1; cdr3_aa: CASSLSAGDYNEQFF; cdr3_nt: TGTGCCAGCAGCTTAAGCGCTGGGGATTACAATGAGCAGTTCTTC
v_call: TRBV11-1; clone_size: NA; d_call: TRBD2; j_call: TRBJ2-1; cdr3_aa: CASSYSGKNYNEQFF; cdr3_nt: TGTGCCAGCAGCTATAGCGGGAAAAACTACAATGAGCAGTTCTTC
v_call: TRBV28; clone_size: NA; d_call: TRBD1; j_call: TRBJ1-5; cdr3_aa: CASRVTGTASDQPQHF; cdr3_nt: TGTGCCAGCAGAGTGACCGGGACAGCGTCGGATCAGCCCCAGCATTTT
v_call: TRBV3-1/TRBV3-2; clone_size: NA; d_call: NA; j_call: TRBJ1-1; cdr3_aa: CASSQDLGGRGDTEAFF; cdr3_nt: TGTGCCAGCAGCCAAGATCTTGGTGGCAGAGGGGACACTGAAGCTTTCTTT
v_call: TRBV27; clone_size: once; d_call: NA; j_call: TRBJ2-2; cdr3_aa: CASSLLQVANTGELFF; cdr3_nt: TGTGCCAGCAGTTTATTGCAGGTCGCGAACACCGGGGAGCTGTTTTTT
v_call: TRBV27; clone_size: NA; d_call: NA; j_call: TRBJ2-7; cdr3_aa: CASSLGRSSYEQYF; cdr3_nt: TGTGCCAGCAGTTTGGGCAGGAGCTCCTACGAGCAGTACTTC
v_call: TRBV6-2/TRBV6-3; clone_size: many; d_call: NA; j_call: TRBJ2-2; cdr3_aa: CASSFTPENTGELFF; cdr3_nt: TGTGCCAGCAGTTTCACGCCTGAGAACACCGGGGAGCTGTTTTTT
v_call: TRBV7-2; clone_size: NA; d_call: NA; j_call: TRBJ1-4; cdr3_aa: CASSLRDGNEKLFF; cdr3_nt: TGTGCCAGCAGCTTAAGGGACGGGAATGAAAAACTGTTTTTT
v_call: TRBV18; clone_size: NA; d_call: NA; j_call: TRBJ1-5; cdr3_aa: CASSRGGEQPQHF; cdr3_nt: TGTGCCAGCTCACGGGGGGGGGAACAGCCCCAGCATTTT
v_call: TRBV7-9; clone_size: once; d_call: NA; j_call: TRBJ2-2; cdr3_aa: CASSLLGAAGELFF; cdr3_nt: TGTGCCAGCAGCTTACTGGGGGCCGCCGGGGAGCTGTTTTTT
v_call: TRBV6-1; clone_size: NA; d_call: NA; j_call: TRBJ2-3; cdr3_aa: CASSELVGGGTDTQYF; cdr3_nt: TGTGCCAGCAGTGAACTCGTAGGGGGGGGCACAGATACGCAGTATTTT
v_call: TRBV5-4; clone_size: NA; d_call: NA; j_call: TRBJ2-5; cdr3_aa: CASSLGRETQYF; cdr3_nt: TGTGCCAGCAGCTTGGGACGGGAGACCCAGTACTTC
v_call: TRBV9; clone_size: NA; d_call: NA; j_call: TRBJ2-7; cdr3_aa: CASSVAGDIPSYEQYF; cdr3_nt: TGTGCCAGCAGCGTAGCTGGGGACATCCCCTCCTACGAGCAGTACTTC
v_call: TRBV11-2; clone_size: few; d_call: NA; j_call: TRBJ2-7; cdr3_aa: CASSLDPHVSYEQYF; cdr3_nt: TGTGCCAGCAGCTTAGATCCACACGTCTCCTACGAGCAGTACTTC
v_call: TRBV7-9; clone_size: NA; d_call: NA; j_call: TRBJ1-1; cdr3_aa: CASSLVAGLTEAFF; cdr3_nt: TGTGCCAGCAGCTTAGTGGCAGGGCTGACTGAAGCTTTCTTT
v_call: TRBV5-1; clone_size: once; d_call: TRBD1; j_call: TRBJ1-5; cdr3_aa: CASSLTGGEGQPQHF; cdr3_nt: TGCGCCAGCAGCTTGACAGGGGGCGAGGGACAGCCCCAGCATTTT
v_call: TRBV30; clone_size: NA; d_call: NA; j_call: TRBJ2-7; cdr3_aa: CAWSHEGSHEQYF; cdr3_nt: TGTGCCTGGAGTCATGAGGGGTCCCACGAGCAGTACTTC
v_call: TRBV7-2; clone_size: NA; d_call: NA; j_call: TRBJ2-2; cdr3_aa: CASSLYETGELFF; cdr3_nt: TGTGCCAGCAGCTTGTACGAGACCGGGGAGCTGTTTTTT
v_call: TRBV18; clone_size: NA; d_call: TRBD2; j_call: TRBJ2-3; cdr3_aa: CASSPVAGGIDTQYF; cdr3_nt: TGTGCCAGCTCACCAGTAGCGGGAGGCATAGATACGCAGTATTTT
v_call: TRBV7-9; clone_size: NA; d_call: NA; j_call: TRBJ1-1; cdr3_aa: CASSASEEGAEAFF; cdr3_nt: TGTGCCAGCAGCGCCTCCGAGGAAGGGGCTGAAGCTTTCTTT
v_call: TRBV7-6; clone_size: NA; d_call: NA; j_call: TRBJ1-2; cdr3_aa: CASSLMGPQEVYGYTF; cdr3_nt: TGTGCCAGCAGCTTAATGGGACCCCAGGAGGTGTATGGCTACACCTTC
v_call: TRBV5-6; clone_size: NA; d_call: NA; j_call: TRBJ2-7; cdr3_aa: CASSLSGSEPLYEQYF; cdr3_nt: TGTGCCAGCAGCTTGAGCGGGTCAGAACCCCTCTACGAGCAGTACTTC
v_call: TRBV9; clone_size: NA; d_call: TRBD1; j_call: TRBJ1-1; cdr3_aa: CASSVWTGATEAFF; cdr3_nt: TGTGCCAGCAGCGTATGGACAGGGGCGACTGAAGCTTTCTTT
v_call: TRBV4-3; clone_size: NA; d_call: TRBD2; j_call: TRBJ2-2; cdr3_aa: CASSQGLAGGPTGELFF; cdr3_nt: TGCGCCAGCAGCCAAGGACTAGCGGGGGGGCCCACCGGGGAGCTGTTTTTT
v_call: TRBV7-8; clone_size: few; d_call: TRBD2; j_call: TRBJ2-7; cdr3_aa: CASSFGREGEQYF; cdr3_nt: TGTGCCAGCAGCTTTGGGCGGGAGGGCGAGCAGTACTTC
v_call: TRBV15; clone_size: NA; d_call: TRBD1; j_call: TRBJ2-7; cdr3_aa: CATSRDGQDYEQYF; cdr3_nt: TGTGCCACCAGCAGAGATGGACAGGACTACGAGCAGTACTTC
v_call: TRBV5-1; clone_size: once; d_call: NA; j_call: TRBJ2-1; cdr3_aa: CASSLYNEQFF; cdr3_nt: TGCGCCAGCAGCTTGTACAATGAGCAGTTCTTC
v_call: TRBV5-6; clone_size: once; d_call: TRBD1; j_call: TRBJ2-7; cdr3_aa: CASQQGGSYEQYF; cdr3_nt: TGTGCCAGTCAACAGGGGGGTTCCTACGAGCAGTACTTC
v_call: TRBV11-2; clone_size: once; d_call: NA; j_call: TRBJ2-7; cdr3_aa: CASSSVRGREVSYEQYF; cdr3_nt: TGTGCCAGCAGCTCGGTCCGTGGCAGGGAAGTCTCCTACGAGCAGTACTTC
v_call: TRBV27; clone_size: NA; d_call: NA; j_call: TRBJ2-2; cdr3_aa: CASGAFEVTNTGELFF; cdr3_nt: TGTGCCAGCGGAGCCTTTGAGGTCACGAACACCGGGGAGCTGTTTTTT
v_call: TRBV28; clone_size: NA; d_call: NA; j_call: TRBJ1-1; cdr3_aa: CASSLLGGVNTEAFF; cdr3_nt: TGTGCCAGCAGTTTATTGGGGGGGGTTAACACTGAAGCTTTCTTT
v_call: TRBV7-6; clone_size: NA; d_call: NA; j_call: TRBJ2-2; cdr3_aa: CASSLVGRVNTGELFF; cdr3_nt: TGTGCCAGCAGCTTAGTCGGCAGGGTGAACACCGGGGAGCTGTTTTTT